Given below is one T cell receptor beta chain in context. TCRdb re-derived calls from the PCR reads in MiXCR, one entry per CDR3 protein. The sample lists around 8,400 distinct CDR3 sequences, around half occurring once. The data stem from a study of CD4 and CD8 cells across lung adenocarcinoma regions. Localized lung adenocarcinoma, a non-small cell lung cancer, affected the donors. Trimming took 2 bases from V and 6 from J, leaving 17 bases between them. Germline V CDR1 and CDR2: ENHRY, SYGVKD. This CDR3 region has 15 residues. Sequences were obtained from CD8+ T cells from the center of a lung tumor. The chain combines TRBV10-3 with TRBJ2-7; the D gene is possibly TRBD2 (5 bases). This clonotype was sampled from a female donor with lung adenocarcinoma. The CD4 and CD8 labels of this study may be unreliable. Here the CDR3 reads CAISEPAGGPLEQYF. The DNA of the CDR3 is TGTGCCATCAGTGAGCCCGCGGGTGGGCCACTCGAGCAGTACTTC.